These T cell receptor beta chains were read from a single sample in a study of T cell repertoires in cytomegalovirus infection. TCRdb recomputed calls from the reads with MiXCR, one row per CDR3 protein. The sample lists some 390,000 distinct CDR3 sequences; roughly 20% were seen once. What was sequenced was PBMCs. The receptors were gathered from a human donor in good health (CMV status not recorded). Some clones in this sample may be carry-over from other donors' samples. The CDR3 runs from the conserved cysteine through the conserved F or W. D genes are given only for firm matches. Some rows have no size entry. The others give once, few or many, or a class for an expanded clone.

j_call	d_call	clone_size	v_call	cdr3_aa	cdr3_nt
TRBJ2-1	TRBD2	NA	TRBV7-8	CASSPGTSGTSFEQFF	TGTGCCAGCAGCCCCGGGACTAGCGGGACATCTTTTGAGCAGTTCTTC
TRBJ1-5	TRBD1	many	TRBV6-1	CASSLTRTGINQPQHF	TGTGCCAGCAGTCTAACCCGGACAGGAATCAATCAGCCCCAGCATTTT
TRBJ1-5	NA	few	TRBV15	CATSSNSNQPQHF	TGTGCCACCAGCAGTAATAGCAATCAGCCCCAGCATTTT
TRBJ2-3	NA	NA	TRBV5-4	CASSFELGRGPDTQYF	TGTGCCAGCAGCTTTGAGCTCGGCAGGGGCCCAGATACGCAGTATTTT
TRBJ2-3	NA	NA	TRBV7-6	CASSSRWRSDTQYF	TGTGCCAGCAGCTCGCGGTGGCGATCGGATACGCAGTATTTT
TRBJ2-5	NA	few	TRBV7-8	CASSLFSGQETQYF	TGTGCCAGCAGCTTATTCAGCGGACAAGAGACCCAGTACTTC
TRBJ2-7	NA	NA	TRBV29-1	CSVEGVGTYEQYF	TGCAGCGTTGAGGGGGTGGGAACCTACGAGCAGTACTTC
TRBJ2-1	TRBD2	many	TRBV7-9	CASSPRAGLAGGYEQFF	TGTGCCAGCAGCCCACGAGCGGGACTAGCGGGAGGCTATGAGCAGTTCTTC
TRBJ1-6	NA	few	TRBV6-1	CASIQGNSPLHF	TGTGCCAGCATCCAGGGTAATTCACCCCTCCACTTT
TRBJ2-1	NA	NA	TRBV27	CASSSTGTVQLEQFF	TGTGCCAGCAGTTCCACCGGGACGGTACAATTAGAGCAGTTCTTC
TRBJ2-6	NA	NA	TRBV6-5	CASSDPGADYPGANVLTF	TGTGCCAGCTCAGACCCGGGGGCCGACTACCCTGGGGCCAACGTCCTGACTTTC
TRBJ2-7	NA	many	TRBV7-6	CASSFFPGPSPYEQYF	TGTGCCAGCAGCTTCTTTCCGGGGCCCTCTCCCTACGAGCAGTACTTC
TRBJ2-2	NA	few	TRBV7-2	CASSSRGSAPTGELFF	TGTGCCAGCAGCTCCCGGGGTAGCGCACCTACCGGGGAGCTGTTTTTT
TRBJ1-5	NA	many	TRBV2	CASSEGSNQPQHF	TGTGCCAGCAGCGAGGGTAGCAATCAGCCCCAGCATTTT
TRBJ2-7	TRBD1	many	TRBV18	CASSPTITGVAYEQYF	TGTGCCAGCTCACCGACTATCACAGGGGTGGCCTACGAGCAGTACTTC